The clone carrying this TCR beta chain was seen a few times. The entry originates in a study of beta chain features in type 1 diabetes. The V and J ends lost 4 bases and 0 bases respectively, with 13 bases between them. The CDR3 length is 16 residues. Germline lookup yields CDR1 MNHNS and CDR2 SASEGT. The whole isolated RNA underwent reverse transcription, so sequencing captured expressed TCRB transcripts. Data came from immunoSEQ multiplex PCR; TCRdb stores just in-frame clones and leaves some out. This table has around 330,000 clones, about 11% appearing once. The chain recombines TRBV6-1 with TRBJ1-3; D is possibly TRBD1 (6 bases). The material sequenced was naive CD4+ T cells from blood. The source of this sequence is a young woman in good health. The DNA for the CDR3 is TGTGCCAGCAGTGTTGGGACACTCGACTCTGGAAACACCATATATTTT. Translating gives CASSVGTLDSGNTIYF.